A single sample is the source of the 18 T cell receptor beta chains below, sequenced in a study of human T cells and chemical hapten exposure. TCRdb used MiXCR to reprocess the RACE reads, holding one entry per CDR3 protein. The table includes about 190,000 distinct CDR3 sequences, around 25% detected once. Time point meaning: patch test 3, about 24 weeks after DPC sensitization. Treatment described: therapeutic diphenylcyclopropenone sensitization with weekly scalp DPC. The sequenced sample was whole blood, obtained in connection with sensitization to the hapten diphenylcyclopropenone (DPC). Receptors originate from a woman in her thirties or forties with alopecia areata. Some clones in this sample may be carry-over from other donors' samples.

The V call is TRBV7-8, the J call TRBJ2-2; TRBD2 aligns across 9 bases. The CDR3 has 15 residues. Germline values: CDR1 SGHVS, CDR2 FQNEAQ. J lost 8 bases, V lost 2 bases, and 6 bases had no gene match. The CDR3 loop reads CASSLPLAGRGELFF. The CDR3 bases are TGTGCCAGCAGCTTACCGCTAGCGGGAAGAGGGGAGCTGTTTTTT.

The chain uses TRBV6-2 or TRBV6-3 and TRBJ2-1; 10 nucleotides match TRBD2. V was pared by 5 bases and J by 6 bases, with 13 bases of the junction left unmatched. The germline V gene encodes CDR1 MNHEY and CDR2 SVGEGT. There are 17 residues in the CDR3. The DNA for the CDR3 is TGTGCCAGCAGTCCTTCCGGCCTAGCGGGAGTTACCAATGAGCAGTTCTTC. Translation gives CASSPSGLAGVTNEQFF.

The chain carries TRBV20-1 and TRBJ2-7; 12 nucleotides align to TRBD2. This CDR3 has 15 residues. The V and J ends lost 3 bases and 5 bases, in that order; junction bases with no gene match: 8. Germline V lookup: CDR1 DFQATT, CDR2 SNEGSKA (reference sequence). CDR3 nucleotides: TGCAGTGCTAGCCGCTCATCTAGCGGGAGGGACGAGCAGTACTTC. This sequence encodes CSASRSSSGRDEQYF.

The table lists this clonotype with a few counts. This chain links TRBV7-9 with TRBJ2-5; 11 positions agree with TRBD2. V shed 4 bases, J shed 2 bases, and the junction held 3 bases outside the gene matches. The CDR3 runs to 15 residues. Germline assignment: CDR1 SEHNR and CDR2 FQNEAQ (reference sequence). The CDR3 loop is CASSSRLAGQETQYF. DNA for the CDR3: TGTGCCAGCAGCTCCCGACTAGCGGGGCAAGAGACCCAGTACTTC.

The chain has TRBV29-1 and TRBJ2-2; the D gene is possibly TRBD1 (7 bases). There are 16 residues in the CDR3. The germline V gene encodes CDR1 SQVTM and CDR2 ANQGSEA. The germline V and J ends were trimmed by 0 bases and 4 bases, with 15 bases remaining between them. CDR3 residues: CSVEEGAGQPTGELFF. The CDR3 coding sequence is TGCAGCGTTGAAGAGGGGGCGGGACAGCCCACCGGGGAGCTGTTTTTT.

The CDR3 DNA sequence: TGTGCCTCCTGGCCCGGCACTAATGAAAAACTGTTTTTT. Translation gives CASWPGTNEKLFF. This chain links TRBV10-3 with TRBJ1-4; the D is unclear. V shed 11 bases and J shed 2 bases, with 12 bases lying between them. Germline lookup yields CDR1 ENHRY and CDR2 SYGVKD. The CDR3 extends over 13 amino acids.

The table lists this clonotype with a few counts. The V and J genes are TRBV9 and TRBJ2-7; a weak D match, TRBD2 (6 bases). Germline CDR1 is SGDLS and CDR2 is YYNGEE. The CDR3 length is 14 residues. Between the trimmed V and J ends, which lost 1 base and 5 bases, there was a span of 13 bases. The CDR3 nucleotides are TGTGCCAGCAGCGTATCAGGGAGGTCACACGAGCAGTACTTC. Translation gives CASSVSGRSHEQYF. Drawing the rest from reference TRBV9 and TRBJ2-7, the complete variable domain is DSGVTQTPKHLITATGQRVTLRCSPRSGDLSVYWYQQSLDQGLQFLIQYYNGEERAKGNILERFSAQQFPDLHSELNLSSLELGDSALYFCASSVSGRSHEQYFGPGTRLTVT.

This clonotype was found a few times. V is TRBV18 and J is TRBJ1-5; D call uncertain. The CDR3 runs 13 residues. Trimming took 2 bases from V and 7 from J, leaving 9 bases between them. CDR1 and CDR2 from the germline V gene are KGHSH and LQKENI. The CDR3 bases are TGTGCCAGCTCACCAGGGGAACGACAGCCCCAGCATTTT. The encoded protein is CASSPGERQPQHF.

This clonotype was detected many times. J is TRBJ2-3 and V is TRBV20-1; D gene uncertain. The V gene lost 6 bases and the J gene lost 3 bases, with 13 bases spanning the gap. This CDR3 is built from 13 residues. Per germline, CDR1 DFQATT and CDR2 SNEGSKA (reference sequence). The CDR3 sequence is CSALDLVTDTQYF. Written as DNA, the CDR3 is TGCAGTGCCTTGGACCTAGTTACAGATACGCAGTATTTT.

The V call is TRBV29-1, the J call TRBJ2-1, with 8 bases aligning to TRBD2. CDR1 is SQVTM and CDR2 is ANQGSEA in the germline V gene. CDR3 length: 15 amino acids. The CDR3, as DNA: TGCAGTGTCCGGGGGGGGCGGGAAAGTAGTAATGAGCAGTTCTTC. The encoded protein is CSVRGGRESSNEQFF.

This clonotype was picked up a small number of times. The V and J genes are TRBV10-3 and TRBJ2-7; 7 nucleotides agree with TRBD1. Germline loops: CDR1 ENHRY, CDR2 SYGVKD. This CDR3 comprises 15 residues. The V segment lost 3 bases and the J segment 3 bases; nucleotides outside the gene matches: 8. The CDR3 loop reads CAISDPGQTSYEQYF. In DNA, the CDR3 is TGTGCCATCAGTGACCCGGGACAGACAAGCTACGAGCAGTACTTC.

This clonotype has only a few counts. The chain recombines TRBV6-6 with TRBJ2-4; no firm D call. The CDR3 runs to 14 residues. V lost 2 bases and J lost 2, with 7 bases in between. In germline, CDR1 is MNHNY, CDR2 SVGAGI (reference sequence). The CDR3 nucleotides are TGTGCCAGCAGTTACGGCAGCCCCAAAAACATTCAGTACTTC. It specifies CASSYGSPKNIQYF.

This clonotype was seen more than once but under ten times. The J gene is TRBJ2-3, the V gene TRBV29-1; 9 bases match TRBD2. The CDR3 has 14 residues. CDR1 and CDR2 (germline): SQVTM, ANQGSEA. V trimming: 6 bases; J trimming: 5 bases; junction bases outside the gene matches: 9. The CDR3 sequence: CSVATSGNGDTQYF. The CDR3 region has the DNA TGCAGCGTCGCGACTAGCGGCAACGGAGATACGCAGTATTTT.

This clonotype has more than one count but fewer than ten. The gene calls are TRBV29-1 and TRBJ2-7; no clear D. Between the trimmed V and J ends, which lost 4 bases and 2 bases, there was a span of 9 bases. The germline V gene has CDR1 SQVTM and CDR2 ANQGSEA. The CDR3 is 12 residues long. The CDR3 nucleotides are TGCAGCGTTGTTCTCGAAACCTACGAGCAGTACTTC. Protein sequence: CSVVLETYEQYF.

This chain links TRBV5-1 with TRBJ1-6; D unclear. Trimming pared 0 bases from V and 10 bases from J, leaving 11 bases between. The germline V gene encodes CDR1 SGHRS and CDR2 YFSETQ. The CDR3 sequence is 14 residues long. The CDR3 reads CASSLEGLGSPLHF. The CDR3 bases are TGCGCCAGCAGCTTGGAAGGCCTGGGCTCACCCCTCCACTTT. The full variable domain, rest sourced from reference TRBV5-1 and TRBJ1-6, is KAGVTQTPRYLIKTRGQQVTLSCSPISGHRSVSWYQQTPGQGLQFLFEYFSETQRNKGNFPGRFSGRQFSNSRSEMNVSTLELGDSALYLCASSLEGLGSPLHFGNGTRLTVT.

This clonotype was recorded a few times. The rearrangement links TRBV11-2 to TRBJ1-6; possibly TRBD1 for D (5 bases). CDR1 is SGHAT and CDR2 is FQNNGV in the germline V gene. The germline V and J ends were trimmed by 3 bases and 10 bases, with 19 bases remaining between them. The CDR3 runs 16 residues. The CDR3 DNA sequence: TGTGCCAGCAGCTTTAGGGGTCCAGGCGGGAACTCACCCCTCCACTTT. Its translation: CASSFRGPGGNSPLHF.

This clonotype showed up just a few times. The chain links TRBV5-4 to TRBJ2-3, with 8 bases identical to TRBD2. Germline assignment: CDR1 SGHNT and CDR2 YYREEE (reference sequence). This CDR3 spans 16 amino acids. Unmatched junction bases numbered 13, after V lost 4 bases and J lost 6 bases. The chain's CDR3 is CASSRPSGSWGDTQYF. CDR3 DNA sequence: TGTGCCAGCAGCCGGCCCAGCGGGAGCTGGGGGGATACGCAGTATTTT.

In its sample, this clonotype was seen a few times. The gene calls are TRBV20-1 and TRBJ1-5, with D hard to call. Germline V lookup: CDR1 DFQATT, CDR2 SNEGSKA (reference sequence). The CDR3 contains 13 residues. The V gene lost 5 bases and the J gene lost 4 bases, with 12 bases spanning the gap. DNA of the CDR3: TGCAGTGCTGCTGAGGCTAGTAATCAGCCCCAGCATTTT. Amino acids: CSAAEASNQPQHF.